The T cell receptor beta chain described here comes from a study of T cells in Graves' hyperthyroidism and ophthalmopathy. General study findings and limits: The model forecast ophthalmopathy, anticipating it by a median approximately 6 months before onset.

Amplification of TCR beta CDR3 regions used RNA as the template. The HTBI primer set was used in a first-round RT-PCR of the TCR CDR3. TCRdb recomputed calls from the multiplex PCR reads with MiXCR, one row per CDR3 protein. The sample consists of about 640,000 distinct CDR3 sequences, 20% of them appearing once. This clonotype was detected only once. Its antigen is not identified. This may be a read error, as it is one base from a much larger clone. The PBMCs studied were ones that came from roughly 11 ml fresh peripheral blood. Germline lookup yields CDR1 MNHEY and CDR2 SVGEGT. V lost 10 bases and J lost 6, with 15 bases in between. This CDR3 is 12 amino acids long.

The source is a man aged 25 to 40 with Graves' ophthalmopathy. The sequenced sample was blood. The J gene is TRBJ1-1, the V gene TRBV6-2 or TRBV6-3, with D maybe TRBD1 (5 bases). The CDR3 DNA is TGTGCCAACAGCCAAGGGACGGCTGAAGCTTTCTTT. This gives the protein CANSQGTAEAFF.